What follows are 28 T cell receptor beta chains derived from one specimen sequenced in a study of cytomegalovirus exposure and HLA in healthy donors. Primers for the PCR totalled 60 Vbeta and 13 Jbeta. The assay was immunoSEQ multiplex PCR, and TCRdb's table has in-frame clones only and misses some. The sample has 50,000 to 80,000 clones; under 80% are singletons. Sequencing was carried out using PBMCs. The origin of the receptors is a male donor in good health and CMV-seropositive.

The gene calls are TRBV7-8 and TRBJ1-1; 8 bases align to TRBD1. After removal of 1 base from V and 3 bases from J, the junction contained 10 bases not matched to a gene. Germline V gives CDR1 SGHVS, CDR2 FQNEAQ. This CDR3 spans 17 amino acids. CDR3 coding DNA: TGTGCCAGCAGCTTAGGAACAAGGACAGGGAAGGACACTGAAGCTTTCTTT. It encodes CASSLGTRTGKDTEAFF. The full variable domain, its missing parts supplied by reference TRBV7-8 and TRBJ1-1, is GAGVSQSPRYKVAKRGQDVALRCDPISGHVSLFWYQQALGQGPEFLTYFQNEAQLDKSGLPSDRFFAERPEGSVSTLKIQRTQQEDSAVYLCASSLGTRTGKDTEAFFGQGTRLTVV.

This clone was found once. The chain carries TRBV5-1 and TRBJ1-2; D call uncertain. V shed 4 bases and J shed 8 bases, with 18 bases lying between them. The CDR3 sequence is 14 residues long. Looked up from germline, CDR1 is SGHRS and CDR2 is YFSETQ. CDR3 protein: CASSGPQSGGGYTF. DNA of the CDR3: TGCGCCAGCAGCGGTCCCCAGTCAGGAGGGGGCTACACCTTC.

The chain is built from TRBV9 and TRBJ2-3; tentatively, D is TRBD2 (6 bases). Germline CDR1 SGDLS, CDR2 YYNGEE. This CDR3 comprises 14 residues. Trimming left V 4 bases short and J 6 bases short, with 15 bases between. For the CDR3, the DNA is TGTGCCAGCAGCCCCGGCACGGGAGCGGATACGCAGTATTTT. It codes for CASSPGTGADTQYF.

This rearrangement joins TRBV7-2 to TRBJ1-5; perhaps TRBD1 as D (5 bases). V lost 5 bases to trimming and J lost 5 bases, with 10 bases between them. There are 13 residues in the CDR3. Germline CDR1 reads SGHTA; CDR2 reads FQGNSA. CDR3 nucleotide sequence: TGTGCCAGCAGCCCCTCCAGGGATCAGCCCCAGCATTTT. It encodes CASSPSRDQPQHF.

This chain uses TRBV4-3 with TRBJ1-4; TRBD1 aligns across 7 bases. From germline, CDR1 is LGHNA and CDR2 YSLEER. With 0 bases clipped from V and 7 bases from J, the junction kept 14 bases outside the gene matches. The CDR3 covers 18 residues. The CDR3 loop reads CASSQEETGYGVGEKLFF. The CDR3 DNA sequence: TGCGCCAGCAGCCAAGAGGAGACAGGGTATGGGGTTGGTGAAAAACTGTTTTTT.

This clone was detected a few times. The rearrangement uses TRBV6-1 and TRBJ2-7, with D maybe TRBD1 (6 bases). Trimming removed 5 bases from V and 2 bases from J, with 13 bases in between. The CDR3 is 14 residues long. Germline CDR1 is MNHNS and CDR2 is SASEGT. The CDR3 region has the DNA TGTGCCAGCAGTTCAGGGGTTGACCCCTACGAGCAGTACTTC. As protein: CASSSGVDPYEQYF.

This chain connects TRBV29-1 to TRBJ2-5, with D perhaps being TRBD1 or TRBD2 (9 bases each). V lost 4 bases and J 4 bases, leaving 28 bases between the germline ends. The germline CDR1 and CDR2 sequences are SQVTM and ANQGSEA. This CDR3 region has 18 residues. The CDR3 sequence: CSVVWTGALAGGLETQYF. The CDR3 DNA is TGCAGCGTTGTTTGGACAGGGGCCCTTGCGGGGGGGCTAGAGACCCAGTACTTC. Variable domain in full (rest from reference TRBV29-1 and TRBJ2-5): SAVISQKPSRDICQRGTSLTIQCQVDSQVTMMFWYRQQPGQSLTLIATANQGSEATYESGFVIDKFPISRPNLTFSTLTVSNMSPEDSSIYLCSVVWTGALAGGLETQYFGPGTRLLVL.

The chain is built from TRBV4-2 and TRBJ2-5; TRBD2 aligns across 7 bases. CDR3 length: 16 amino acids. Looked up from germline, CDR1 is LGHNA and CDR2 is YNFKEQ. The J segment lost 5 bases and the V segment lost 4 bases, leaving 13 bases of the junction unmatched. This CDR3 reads CASSPSLAANGETQYF. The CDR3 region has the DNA TGTGCCAGCAGCCCGTCCCTAGCGGCCAACGGGGAGACCCAGTACTTC.

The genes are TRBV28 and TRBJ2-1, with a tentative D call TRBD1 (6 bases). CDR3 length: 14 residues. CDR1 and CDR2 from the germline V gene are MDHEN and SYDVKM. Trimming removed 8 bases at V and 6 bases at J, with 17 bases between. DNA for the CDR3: TGTGCCAGCTCCATTTGGGGGCGCATCAATGAGCAGTTCTTC. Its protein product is CASSIWGRINEQFF.

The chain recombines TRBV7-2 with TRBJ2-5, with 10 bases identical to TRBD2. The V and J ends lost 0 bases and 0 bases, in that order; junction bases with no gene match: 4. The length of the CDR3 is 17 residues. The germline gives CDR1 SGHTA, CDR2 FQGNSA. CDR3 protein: CASSLASGGLYQETQYF. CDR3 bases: TGTGCCAGCAGCTTAGCTAGCGGGGGGTTGTACCAAGAGACCCAGTACTTC.

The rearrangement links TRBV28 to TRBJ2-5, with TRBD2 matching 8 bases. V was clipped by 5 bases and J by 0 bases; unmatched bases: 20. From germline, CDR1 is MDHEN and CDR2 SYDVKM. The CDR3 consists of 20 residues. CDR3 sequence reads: CASSPPRTKRGYGYQETQYF. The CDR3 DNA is TGTGCCAGCAGTCCACCCCGGACTAAGCGGGGGTACGGGTACCAAGAGACCCAGTACTTC.

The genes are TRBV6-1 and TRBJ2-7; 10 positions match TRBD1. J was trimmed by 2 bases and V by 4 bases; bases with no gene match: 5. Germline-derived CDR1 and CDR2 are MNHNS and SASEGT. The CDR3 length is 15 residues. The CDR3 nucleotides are TGTGCCAGCAGTGCACCGGGACAGGGGACCTACGAGCAGTACTTC. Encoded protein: CASSAPGQGTYEQYF.

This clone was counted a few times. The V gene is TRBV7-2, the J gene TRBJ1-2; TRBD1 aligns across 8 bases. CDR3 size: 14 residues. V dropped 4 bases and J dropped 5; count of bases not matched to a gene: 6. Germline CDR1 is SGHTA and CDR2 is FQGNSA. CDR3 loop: CASSSSQGAYGYTF. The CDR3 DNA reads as TGTGCCAGCAGCTCAAGTCAGGGGGCGTATGGCTACACCTTC.

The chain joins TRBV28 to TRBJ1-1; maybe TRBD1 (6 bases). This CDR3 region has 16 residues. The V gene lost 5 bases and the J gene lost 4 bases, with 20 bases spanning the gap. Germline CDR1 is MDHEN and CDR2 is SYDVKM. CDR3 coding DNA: TGTGCCAGCAGTCCCGGGGGGGCCCTGGAAGGCACTGAAGCTTTCTTT. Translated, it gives CASSPGGALEGTEAFF.

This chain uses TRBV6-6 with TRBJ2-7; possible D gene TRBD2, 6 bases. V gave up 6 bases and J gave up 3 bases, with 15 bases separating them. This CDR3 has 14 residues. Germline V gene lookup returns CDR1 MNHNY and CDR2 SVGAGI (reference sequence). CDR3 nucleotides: TGTGCCAGCAGCCCCCGGTGGGGGGACTACGAGCAGTACTTC. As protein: CASSPRWGDYEQYF.

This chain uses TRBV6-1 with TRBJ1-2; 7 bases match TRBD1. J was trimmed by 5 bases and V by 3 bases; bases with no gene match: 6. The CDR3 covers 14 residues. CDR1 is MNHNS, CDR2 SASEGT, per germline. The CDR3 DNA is TGTGCCAGCAGTGATCCCAGGGGGTTGTATGGCTACACCTTC. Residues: CASSDPRGLYGYTF.

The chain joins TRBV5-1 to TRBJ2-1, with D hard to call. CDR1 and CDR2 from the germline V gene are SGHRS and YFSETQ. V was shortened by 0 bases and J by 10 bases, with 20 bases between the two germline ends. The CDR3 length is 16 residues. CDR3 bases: TGCGCCAGCAGCTTGGACCCAGAGGAGTCCTCGAGGGAGCAGTTCTTC. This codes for CASSLDPEESSREQFF.

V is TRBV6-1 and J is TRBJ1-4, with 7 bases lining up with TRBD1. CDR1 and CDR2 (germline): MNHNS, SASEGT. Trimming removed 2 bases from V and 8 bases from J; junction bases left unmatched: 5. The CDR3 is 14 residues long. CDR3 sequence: CASSEKGALEKLFF. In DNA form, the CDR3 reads TGTGCCAGCAGTGAAAAGGGGGCGTTGGAAAAACTGTTTTTT.

The CDR3 coding sequence is TGTGCCAGCAGTCTTAGACAGGGACCTACCCTGGGCTACACCTTC. Translating gives CASSLRQGPTLGYTF. The chain uses TRBV6-5 and TRBJ1-2; 7 nucleotides align to TRBD1. The CDR3 has 15 amino acids. Trimming took 5 bases from V and 8 from J; bases not matched to a gene: 14. Germline CDR1 and CDR2: MNHEY and SVGAGI.

The DNA of the CDR3 is TGTGCCAGCGGAACTAGCGGGAAGATACCGAACACCGGGGAGCTGTTTTTT. It specifies CASGTSGKIPNTGELFF. This chain connects TRBV11-2 to TRBJ2-2; TRBD2 matches at 10 bases. The CDR3 is made up of 17 amino acids. CDR1 and CDR2 (germline): SGHAT, FQNNGV. V gave up 8 bases and J gave up 0 bases; unmatched junction bases: 9.

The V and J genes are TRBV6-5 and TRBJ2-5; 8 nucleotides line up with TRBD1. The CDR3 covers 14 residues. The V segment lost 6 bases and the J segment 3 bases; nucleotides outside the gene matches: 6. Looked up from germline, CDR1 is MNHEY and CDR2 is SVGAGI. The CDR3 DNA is TGTGCCAGCAGCTGGGGACAGGCCAAAGAGACCCAGTACTTC. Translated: CASSWGQAKETQYF.

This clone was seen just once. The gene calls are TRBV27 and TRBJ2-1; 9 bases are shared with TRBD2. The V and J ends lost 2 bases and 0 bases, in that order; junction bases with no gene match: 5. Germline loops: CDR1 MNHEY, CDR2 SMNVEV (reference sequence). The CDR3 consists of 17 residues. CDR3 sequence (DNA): TGTGCCAGCAGTTTACTCGCACTAGCGGGCTCCTACAATGAGCAGTTCTTC. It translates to CASSLLALAGSYNEQFF.

The chain's CDR3 is CASSDSGSLGYTF. The CDR3 coding sequence is TGTGCCAGCAGCGACTCGGGGAGTCTTGGCTACACCTTC. The chain is built from TRBV7-9 and TRBJ1-2; no firm D call. CDR3 size: 13 residues. V was pared by 5 bases and J by 7 bases, with 14 bases between. Germline values: CDR1 SEHNR, CDR2 FQNEAQ (reference sequence).

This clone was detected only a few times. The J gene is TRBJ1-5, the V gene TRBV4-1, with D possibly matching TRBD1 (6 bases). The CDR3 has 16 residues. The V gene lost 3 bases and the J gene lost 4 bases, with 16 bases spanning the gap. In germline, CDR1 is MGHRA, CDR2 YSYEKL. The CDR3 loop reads CASSHGNRVGNQPQHF. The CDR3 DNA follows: TGCGCCAGCAGCCACGGAAACAGGGTAGGAAATCAGCCCCAGCATTTT.

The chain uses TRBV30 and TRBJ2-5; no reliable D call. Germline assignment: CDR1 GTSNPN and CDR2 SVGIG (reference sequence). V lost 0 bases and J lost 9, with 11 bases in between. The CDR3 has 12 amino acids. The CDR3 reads CAWSVHLLAQYF. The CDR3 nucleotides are TGTGCCTGGAGTGTACATCTTCTTGCCCAGTACTTC.

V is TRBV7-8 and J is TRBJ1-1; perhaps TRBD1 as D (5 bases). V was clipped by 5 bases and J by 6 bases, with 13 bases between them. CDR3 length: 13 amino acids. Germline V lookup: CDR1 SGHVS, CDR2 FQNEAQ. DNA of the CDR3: TGTGCCAGCAGCCAATCACAGGTTGCTGAAGCTTTCTTT. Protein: CASSQSQVAEAFF.

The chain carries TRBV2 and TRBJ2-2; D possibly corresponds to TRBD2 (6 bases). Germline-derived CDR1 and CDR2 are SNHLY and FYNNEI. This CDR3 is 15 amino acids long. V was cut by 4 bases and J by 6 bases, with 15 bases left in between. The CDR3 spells CASSVWAGGAGELFF. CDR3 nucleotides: TGTGCCAGCAGTGTTTGGGCCGGGGGTGCCGGGGAGCTGTTTTTT.

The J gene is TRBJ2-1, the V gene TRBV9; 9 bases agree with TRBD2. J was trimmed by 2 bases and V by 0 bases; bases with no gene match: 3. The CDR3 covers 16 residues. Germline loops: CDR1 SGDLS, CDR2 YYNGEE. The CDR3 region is CASSVEGGGAYNEQFF. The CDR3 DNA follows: TGTGCCAGCAGCGTAGAAGGCGGGGGGGCCTACAATGAGCAGTTCTTC. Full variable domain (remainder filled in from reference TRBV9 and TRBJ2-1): DSGVTQTPKHLITATGQRVTLRCSPRSGDLSVYWYQQSLDQGLQFLIQYYNGEERAKGNILERFSAQQFPDLHSELNLSSLELGDSALYFCASSVEGGGAYNEQFFGPGTRLTVL.